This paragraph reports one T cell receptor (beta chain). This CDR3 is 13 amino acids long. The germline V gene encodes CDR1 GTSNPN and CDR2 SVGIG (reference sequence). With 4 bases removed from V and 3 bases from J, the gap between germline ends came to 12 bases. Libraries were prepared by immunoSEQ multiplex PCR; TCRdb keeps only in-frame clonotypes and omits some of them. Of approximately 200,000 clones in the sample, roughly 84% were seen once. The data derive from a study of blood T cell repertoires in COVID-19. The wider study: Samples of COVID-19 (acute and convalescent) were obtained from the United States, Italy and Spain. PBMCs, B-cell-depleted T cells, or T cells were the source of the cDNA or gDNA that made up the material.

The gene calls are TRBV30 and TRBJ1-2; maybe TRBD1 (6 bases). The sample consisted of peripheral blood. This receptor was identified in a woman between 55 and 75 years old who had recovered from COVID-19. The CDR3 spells CAWTIGQYYGYTF. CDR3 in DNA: TGTGCCTGGACTATAGGACAGTACTATGGCTACACCTTC.